This TCR beta chain was sequenced for a study of shared clonotypes between healthy human individuals. As for the study in general: A donor's plate count was three for CD4 naive and three for CD4 memory; CD8 naive had two and CD8 memory one. Study-wide findings and caveats: Investigators collected only blood, and repertoires in tissues likely differ.

Note on this clone: Its antigen remains unknown.

Trimming left V 0 bases short and J 1 base short, with 9 bases between. The V gene's germline CDR1 is SGHTA and CDR2 FQGTGA. The CDR3 is made up of 16 amino acids. CD4+ cell separation produced CD45RA+ naive and CD45RA-negative memory subsets. Sequenced by immunoSEQ multiplex PCR; TCRdb stores in-frame clones only, minus some. The sample shows some 2,000,000 clones, more than 90% of them seen only once. This chain uses TRBV7-3 with TRBJ2-2; TRBD1 might be the D (6 bases). Sequenced input: naive CD4+ T cells sorted from blood. As for subset: CD45RA+ positively selected. The source is a man in his late teens or twenties in good health. CDR3 residues: CASSLTRDKNTGELFF. The CDR3 region has the DNA TGTGCCAGCAGCTTAACCCGGGACAAGAACACCGGGGAGCTGTTTTTT.